Given below is one TCR beta chain in context. This clonotype was seen many times. There is no known antigen for this receptor. No much larger clone is present one base from it, and per-base qualities are unavailable. This sample stems from a study of T-cell reconstitution after alpha-beta-depleted transplantation in children (dated by TCRdb to the mid-2010s). For the wider study: T-cell immune reconstitution after TCRalphabeta/CD19-depleted allogeneic hematopoietic cell transplantation in children was quantitatively tracked in the study by means of TCR repertoire profiling. Summary of the overall study and its limitations: About two months after transplant, the apparently early recovery of alphabetaT-cell counts reportedly depended on just several hundred clones that had expanded rapidly and came from non-depleted graft cells. In some patients, the high TCRbeta diversity seen at day 60 was put down to recipient T cells and intrathymic progenitors that had survived conditioning. Hyperexpanded clone frequencies declined over subsequent months; after one year, T-cell counts and TCRbeta diversity were mostly attributed to newly produced T cells.

The CDR3 has 18 amino acids, counting the end cysteine and phenylalanine. Only CDR3 DNA remains: 54 bases, in frame from the first base. The germline V gene specifies MNHEY as CDR1 and SVGEGT as CDR2. V has 1 base trimmed and J has 7 bases trimmed; junction bases matching no gene number 17. In light of the paper, this sample's treatment or condition label describes: allogeneic hematopoietic cell transplantation with graft depleted of TCRalphabeta T cells and CD19 B cells. The transplant recipients were children given TCRalphabeta/CD19-depleted allogeneic hematopoietic cell grafts. The library was prepared using PCR. The sample was run on an Illumina HiSeq 2500. Molecular barcoding was employed in the preparation of TCR libraries, with unique molecular identifiers being used to normalize TCRbeta repertoire quantification. Using fastp at Q25 and MiXCR, TCRdb reprocessed the public reads and kept productive beta chains. When rows share a CDR3 protein, they turn into one entry using the most common DNA and genes. The table for this sample lists 200,000 or so distinct CDR3 sequences; approximately 6.8% of them were counted only once. The ten largest account for roughly 4.5% of the sample.

Sample: PBMCs, taken before TCRalphabeta/CD19-depleted stem cell transplant. This TCR was recovered from a girl under three years old with combined immunodeficiency, due to receive a stem cell transplant. The V and J segments used are TRBV6-2 or TRBV6-3 and TRBJ1-1, with 8 bases in between that match TRBD1. CDR3 protein: CASSYFGGQGAREIEAFF. The DNA reads TGTGCCAGCAGTTACTTTGGTGGGCAGGGGGCGCGGGAGATTGAAGCTTTCTTT.